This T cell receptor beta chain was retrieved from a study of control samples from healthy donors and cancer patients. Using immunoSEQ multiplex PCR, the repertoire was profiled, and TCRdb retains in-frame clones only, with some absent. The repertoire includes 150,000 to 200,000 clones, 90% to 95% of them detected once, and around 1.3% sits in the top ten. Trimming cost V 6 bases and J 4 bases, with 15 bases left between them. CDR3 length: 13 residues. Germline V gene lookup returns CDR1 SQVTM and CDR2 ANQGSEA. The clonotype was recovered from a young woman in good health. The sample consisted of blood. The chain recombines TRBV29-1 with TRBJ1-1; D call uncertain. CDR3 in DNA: TGCAGCGTCGCCGGGGTTGGAGGCACTGAAGCTTTCTTT. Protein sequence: CSVAGVGGTEAFF.